These T cell receptor beta chains were read from a single sample in a study of Graves' ophthalmopathy and Graves' hyperthyroidism. From the multiplex PCR reads, TCRdb called clonotypes with MiXCR, one entry per CDR3 protein. The table records approximately 410,000 distinct CDR3 sequences, 15% of them present only once. The sequencing sample was made of peripheral blood. These receptors were obtained from a woman between 18 and 29 years old with stable Graves' hyperthyroidism. Each CDR3 is given with its conserved first and last residue. D genes are given only for firm matches. Clone size is not always given. Where it is, it says once, few, many or a class for expanded clones.

J gene | clone size | V gene | D gene | CDR3 DNA | CDR3 protein
TRBJ2-5 | many | TRBV9 | TRBD2 | TGTGCCAGCAGCGTAGACGCAACTAGCGGGCCTCAAGAGACCCAGTACTTC | CASSVDATSGPQETQYF
TRBJ1-2 | few | TRBV5-1 | TRBD1 | TGCGCCAGCAGCTCTCTGCAGGACAGGGCCTATGGCTACACCTTC | CASSSLQDRAYGYTF
TRBJ1-2 | many | TRBV5-1 | TRBD1 | TGCGCCAGCAGCTTGGATGACGGGACAGGAGCGTATGGCTACACCTTC | CASSLDDGTGAYGYTF
TRBJ1-5 | . | TRBV7-3 | . | TGTGCCAGCAGCGTGGAGGGCGGGTATCCCCAGCACTTT | CASSVEGGYPQHF
TRBJ2-5 | many | TRBV7-8 | . | TGTGCCAGCAGCCTAGGGGGCAGGGGGAGGCAGACCCAGTACTTC | CASSLGGRGRQTQYF
TRBJ1-1 | many | TRBV2 | TRBD1 | TGTGCCAGCGGTAAAGAGGGGGCAACTGAAGCTTTCTTT | CASGKEGATEAFF
TRBJ1-2 | . | TRBV9 | TRBD1 | TGTGCCAGCGAGGGACAGGGGAGATATGGCTACACCTTC | CASEGQGRYGYTF
TRBJ1-1 | many | TRBV12-3/TRBV12-4 | . | TGTGCCAGCAGAAGACAGGCGGACACTGAAGCTTTCTTT | CASRRQADTEAFF
TRBJ2-2 | many | TRBV12-3/TRBV12-4 | . | TGTGCCAGCAGTTTAGGAGCGGACACCGGGGAGCTGTTTTTT | CASSLGADTGELFF
TRBJ2-2 | . | TRBV2 | TRBD2 | TGTGCCAGCAGTGTAGCGGGGGGGTCCACCGGGGAGCTGTTTTTT | CASSVAGGSTGELFF
TRBJ1-1 | many | TRBV10-2 | . | TGCGCCAGCAGTGGCGGGGGGGGGACAGAAGCTTTCTTT | CASSGGGGTEAFF
TRBJ1-2 | . | TRBV7-2 | TRBD1 | TGTGCCAGCAGCTTAGCGGGACAGGCGTTGTCTCGCTACACCTTC | CASSLAGQALSRYTF
TRBJ2-2 | many | TRBV3-1 | . | TGTGCCAGCAGCCACGAGAGGTCCGCCGGGGAGCTGTTTTTT | CASSHERSAGELFF
TRBJ2-7 | many | TRBV11-3 | . | TGTGCCAGCAGCCGGGAAACGACAGCCTACGAGCAGTACTTC | CASSRETTAYEQYF
TRBJ1-2 | . | TRBV30 | . | TGTGCCTGGAGTGGCCAGTACTATGGCTACACCTTC | CAWSGQYYGYTF
TRBJ1-1 | few | TRBV20-1 | . | TGCAGTGCTACACGGACAGAGAACACTGAAGCTTTCTTT | CSATRTENTEAFF
TRBJ1-5 | many | TRBV20-1 | . | TGCAGTGCTAGACCGACGGCCCGGGAGCCCCAGCATTTT | CSARPTAREPQHF
TRBJ1-1 | . | TRBV6-2/TRBV6-3 | TRBD1 | TGTGCCAGCAGAAGGGGACAGGAGAACACTGAAGCTTTCTTT | CASRRGQENTEAFF
TRBJ1-1 | few | TRBV2 | . | TGTGCCGGCGGAGGTCGGACTGGGAACACTGAAGCTTTCTTT | CAGGGRTGNTEAFF
TRBJ2-7 | many | TRBV27 | . | TGTGCCAGCAGTCCGAGCAGGGTTGGCTACGAGCAGTACTTC | CASSPSRVGYEQYF